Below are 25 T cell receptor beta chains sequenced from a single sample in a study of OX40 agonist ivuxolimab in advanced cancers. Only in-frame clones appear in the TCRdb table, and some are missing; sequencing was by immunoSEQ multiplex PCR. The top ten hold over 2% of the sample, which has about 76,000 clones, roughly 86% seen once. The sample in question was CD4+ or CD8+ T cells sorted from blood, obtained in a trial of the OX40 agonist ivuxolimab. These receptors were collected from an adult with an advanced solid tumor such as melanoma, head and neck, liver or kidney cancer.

The CDR3: CASSQDSGLEIGELFF. The CDR3 DNA sequence: TGCGCCAGCAGCCAAGATTCGGGACTAGAGATCGGGGAGCTGTTTTTT. The V gene is TRBV4-1, the J gene TRBJ2-2; 8 bases are a match to TRBD2. The germline gives CDR1 MGHRA, CDR2 YSYEKL. V shed 0 bases and J 7 bases; nucleotides not matched to a gene: 7. The length of the CDR3 is 16 residues.

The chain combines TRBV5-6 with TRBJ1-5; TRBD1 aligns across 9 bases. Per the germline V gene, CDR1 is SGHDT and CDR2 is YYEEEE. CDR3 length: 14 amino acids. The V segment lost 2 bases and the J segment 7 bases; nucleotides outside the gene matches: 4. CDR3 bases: TGTGCCAGCAGCTTAGGGACAGGGAGGCAGCCCCAGCATTTT. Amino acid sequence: CASSLGTGRQPQHF.

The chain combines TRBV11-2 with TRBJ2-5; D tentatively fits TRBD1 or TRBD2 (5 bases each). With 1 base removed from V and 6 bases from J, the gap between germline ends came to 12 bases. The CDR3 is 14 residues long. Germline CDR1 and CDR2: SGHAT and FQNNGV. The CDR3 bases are TGTGCCAGCAGCTTAGGTCCGGGGCTAAAGACCCAGTACTTC. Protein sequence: CASSLGPGLKTQYF. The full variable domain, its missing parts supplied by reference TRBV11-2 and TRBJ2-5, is EAGVAQSPRYKIIEKRQSVAFWCNPISGHATLYWYQQILGQGPKLLIQFQNNGVVDDSQLPKDRFSAERLKGVDSTLKIQPAKLEDSAVYLCASSLGPGLKTQYFGPGTRLLVL.

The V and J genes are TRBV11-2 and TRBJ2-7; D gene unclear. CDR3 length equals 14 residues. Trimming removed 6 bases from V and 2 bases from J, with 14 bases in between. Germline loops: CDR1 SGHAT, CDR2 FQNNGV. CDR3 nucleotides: TGTGCCAGCAGGAGGACGGAAGCACCCTACGAGCAGTACTTC. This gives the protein CASRRTEAPYEQYF.

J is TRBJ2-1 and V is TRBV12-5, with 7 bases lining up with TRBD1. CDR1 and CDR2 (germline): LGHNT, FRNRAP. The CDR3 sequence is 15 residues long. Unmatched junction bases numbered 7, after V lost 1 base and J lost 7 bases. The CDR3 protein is CASGLGAGGINEQFF. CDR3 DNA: TGTGCTAGTGGTTTGGGGGCAGGGGGAATTAATGAGCAGTTCTTC.

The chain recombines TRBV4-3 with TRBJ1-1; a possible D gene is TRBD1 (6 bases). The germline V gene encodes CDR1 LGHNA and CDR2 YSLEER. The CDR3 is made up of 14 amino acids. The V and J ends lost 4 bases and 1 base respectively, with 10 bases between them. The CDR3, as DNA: TGCGCCAGCAGCCGACGACAGGAGAACACTGAAGCTTTCTTT. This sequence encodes CASSRRQENTEAFF.

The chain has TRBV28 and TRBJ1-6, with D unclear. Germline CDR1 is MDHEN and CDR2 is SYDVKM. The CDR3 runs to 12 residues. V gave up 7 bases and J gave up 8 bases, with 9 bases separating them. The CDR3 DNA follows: TGTGCCAGCAAATATAAGGATTCACCCCTCCACTTT. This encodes CASKYKDSPLHF.

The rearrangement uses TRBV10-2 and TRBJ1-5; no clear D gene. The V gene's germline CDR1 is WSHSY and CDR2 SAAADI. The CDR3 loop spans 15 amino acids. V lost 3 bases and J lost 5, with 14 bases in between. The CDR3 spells CASSDSSGLHQPQHF. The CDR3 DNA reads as TGCGCCAGCAGTGACTCGTCAGGTCTCCATCAGCCCCAGCATTTT.

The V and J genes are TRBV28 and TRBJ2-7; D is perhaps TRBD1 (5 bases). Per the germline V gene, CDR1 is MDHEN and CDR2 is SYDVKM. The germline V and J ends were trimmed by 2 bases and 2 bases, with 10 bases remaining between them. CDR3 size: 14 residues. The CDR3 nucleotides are TGTGCCAGCAGTTTACGACAGCCGCCCTACGAGCAGTACGTC. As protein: CASSLRQPPYEQYV.

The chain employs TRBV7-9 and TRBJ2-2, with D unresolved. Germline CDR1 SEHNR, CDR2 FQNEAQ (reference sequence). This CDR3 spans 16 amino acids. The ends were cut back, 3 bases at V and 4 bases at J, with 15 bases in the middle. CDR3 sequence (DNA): TGTGCCAGCAGCTTCAATCCCCTGATGGGCACCGGGGAGCTGTTTTTT. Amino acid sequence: CASSFNPLMGTGELFF.

The CDR3 sequence is CASSPRDRLAEAFF. CDR3 sequence (DNA): TGTGCCAGCTCACCACGGGACCGACTTGCTGAAGCTTTCTTT. This chain links TRBV18 with TRBJ1-1, with a tentative D call TRBD1 (5 bases). Trimming pared 1 base from V and 6 bases from J, leaving 12 bases between. The CDR3 loop spans 14 amino acids. The germline V gene has CDR1 KGHSH and CDR2 LQKENI.

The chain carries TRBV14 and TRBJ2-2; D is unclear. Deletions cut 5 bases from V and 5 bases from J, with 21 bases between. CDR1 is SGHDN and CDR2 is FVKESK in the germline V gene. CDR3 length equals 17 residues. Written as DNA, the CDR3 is TGTGCCAGCAGCTCCAACCTGTGGGTCCGCCGGACCGGGGAGCTGTTTTTT. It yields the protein CASSSNLWVRRTGELFF.

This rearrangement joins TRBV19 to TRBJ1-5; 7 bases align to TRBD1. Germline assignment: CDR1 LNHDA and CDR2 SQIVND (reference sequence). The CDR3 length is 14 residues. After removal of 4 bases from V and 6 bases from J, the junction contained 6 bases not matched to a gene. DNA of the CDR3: TGTGCCAGTAGTACTGACAGGGACCGTCAGCCCCAGCATTTT. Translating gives CASSTDRDRQPQHF.

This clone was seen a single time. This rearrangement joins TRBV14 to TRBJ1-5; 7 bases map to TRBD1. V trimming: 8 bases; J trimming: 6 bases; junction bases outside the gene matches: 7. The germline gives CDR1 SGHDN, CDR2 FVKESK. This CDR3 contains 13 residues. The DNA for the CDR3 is TGTGCCAGCGACGCAGGGGGTGGTCAGCCCCAGCATTTT. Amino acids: CASDAGGGQPQHF.

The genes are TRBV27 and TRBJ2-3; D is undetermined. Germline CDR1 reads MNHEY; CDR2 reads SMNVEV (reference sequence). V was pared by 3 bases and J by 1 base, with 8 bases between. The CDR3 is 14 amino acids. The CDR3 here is CASSFGWGTDTQYF. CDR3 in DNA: TGTGCCAGCAGTTTCGGATGGGGCACAGATACGCAGTATTTT.

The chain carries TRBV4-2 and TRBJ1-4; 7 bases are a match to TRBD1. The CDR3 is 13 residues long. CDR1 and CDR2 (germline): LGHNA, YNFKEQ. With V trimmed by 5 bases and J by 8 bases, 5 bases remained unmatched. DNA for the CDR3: TGTGCCAGCAGCTTCTCAGGGGGGGAAAAACTGTTTTTT. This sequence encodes CASSFSGGEKLFF.

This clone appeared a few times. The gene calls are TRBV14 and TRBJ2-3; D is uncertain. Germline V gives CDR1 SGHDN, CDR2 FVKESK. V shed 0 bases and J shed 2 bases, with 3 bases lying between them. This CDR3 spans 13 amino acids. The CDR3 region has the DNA TGTGCCAGCAGCCAAGAGAACACAGATACGCAGTATTTT. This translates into CASSQENTDTQYF.

CDR3 coding DNA: TGTGCCAGCAGTTCCCAGGAGACCTTGGATTCACCCCTCCACTTT. The encoded protein is CASSSQETLDSPLHF. The chain links TRBV28 to TRBJ1-6; no reliable D call. This CDR3 is 15 amino acids long. V shed 4 bases and J shed 8 bases, with 15 bases lying between them. The germline CDR1 and CDR2 sequences are MDHEN and SYDVKM. Using reference TRBV28 and TRBJ1-6 for the parts outside the CDR3, the full variable domain is DVKVTQSSRYLVKRTGEKVFLECVQDMDHENMFWYRQDPGLGLRLIYFSYDVKMKEKGDIPEGYSVSREKKERFSLILESASTNQTSMYLCASSSQETLDSPLHFGNGTRLTVT.

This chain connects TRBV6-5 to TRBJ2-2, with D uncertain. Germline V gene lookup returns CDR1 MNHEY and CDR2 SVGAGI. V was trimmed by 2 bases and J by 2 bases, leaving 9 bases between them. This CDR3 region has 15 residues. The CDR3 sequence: CASSYRQTNTGELFF. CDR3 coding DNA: TGTGCCAGCAGTTACCGGCAGACCAACACCGGGGAGCTGTTTTTT.

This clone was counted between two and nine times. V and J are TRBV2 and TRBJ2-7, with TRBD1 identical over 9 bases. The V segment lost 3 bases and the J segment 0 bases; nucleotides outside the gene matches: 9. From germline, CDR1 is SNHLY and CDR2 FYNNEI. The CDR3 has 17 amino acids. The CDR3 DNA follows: TGTGCCAGCAGTGATTCCCTAGGACAGGGGAGCTCCTACGAGCAGTACGTC. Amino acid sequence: CASSDSLGQGSSYEQYV.

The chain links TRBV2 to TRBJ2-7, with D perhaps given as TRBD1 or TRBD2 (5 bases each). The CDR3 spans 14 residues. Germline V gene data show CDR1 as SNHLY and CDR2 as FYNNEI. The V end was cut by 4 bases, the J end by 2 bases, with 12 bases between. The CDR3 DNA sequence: TGTGCCAGCAGTGTGATGGGGGTAACCTACGAGCAGTACTTC. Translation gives CASSVMGVTYEQYF.

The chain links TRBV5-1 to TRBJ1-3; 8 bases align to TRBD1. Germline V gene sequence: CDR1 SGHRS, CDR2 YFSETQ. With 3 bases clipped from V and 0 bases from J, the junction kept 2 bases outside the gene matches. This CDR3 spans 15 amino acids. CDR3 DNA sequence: TGCGCCAGCAGCTCCACAGGGGGCTCTGGAAACACCATATATTTT. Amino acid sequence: CASSSTGGSGNTIYF.

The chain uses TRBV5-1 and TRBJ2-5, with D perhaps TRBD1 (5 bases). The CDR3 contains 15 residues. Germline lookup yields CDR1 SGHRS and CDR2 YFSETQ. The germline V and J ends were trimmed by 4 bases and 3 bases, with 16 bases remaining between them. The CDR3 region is CASSQAQTEKETQYF. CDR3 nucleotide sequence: TGCGCCAGCAGCCAAGCCCAGACAGAGAAAGAGACCCAGTACTTC.

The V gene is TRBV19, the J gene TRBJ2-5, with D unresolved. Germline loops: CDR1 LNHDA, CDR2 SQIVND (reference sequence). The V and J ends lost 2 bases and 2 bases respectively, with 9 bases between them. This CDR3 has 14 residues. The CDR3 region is CASSISVRQETQYF. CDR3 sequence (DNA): TGTGCCAGTAGTATATCCGTACGGCAAGAGACCCAGTACTTC.

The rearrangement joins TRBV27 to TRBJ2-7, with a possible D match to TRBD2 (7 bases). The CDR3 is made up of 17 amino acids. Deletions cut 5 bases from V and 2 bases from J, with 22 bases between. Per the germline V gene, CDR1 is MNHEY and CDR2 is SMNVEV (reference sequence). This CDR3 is CASSKVPGRGLTYEQYF. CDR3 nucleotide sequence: TGTGCCAGCAGTAAAGTACCGGGGCGGGGGCTCACCTACGAGCAGTACTTC.